This T cell receptor (beta chain) was profiled in a study of blood T cell repertoires in COVID-19. With 4 bases clipped from V and 5 bases from J, the junction kept 8 bases outside the gene matches. The CDR3 sequence is 15 residues long. The germline V gene has CDR1 SEHNR and CDR2 FQNEAQ (reference sequence). The table came from immunoSEQ multiplex PCR; TCRdb's copy has only in-frame clones and leaves some out. Found here are some 190,000 clones, approximately 87% of them singletons; the top ten hold roughly 18%. This chain joins TRBV7-9 and TRBJ2-7; TRBD1 agrees at 10 bases. Input material: peripheral blood. This sequence originates from a person in their 70s with COVID-19, enrolled during active disease. CDR3 sequence: CASSSPGQGKHEQYF. The CDR3 nucleotides are TGTGCCAGCAGCTCCCCGGGACAGGGGAAACACGAGCAGTACTTC.